This record concerns one T cell receptor (beta chain) sequence. A clone one base away is much larger, so this may be a read error. PCR was performed a second time for about 7 to 12 cycles using a sample-barcoded 5' primer and a J-beta primer mix. All samples yielded 3 million or more CDR3-containing paired-end reads. A single record per CDR3 protein comes from TCRdb applying MiXCR to the 5' RACE reads. The sample lists fewer than 700,000 distinct CDR3 sequences, 35% to 50% occurring once. The entry originates in a study of blood T cells in healthy people across ages. The CDR3 covers 15 residues. Germline-derived CDR1 and CDR2 are KGHSH and LQKENI.

J is TRBJ2-4 and V is TRBV18; 8 bases match TRBD2. The closer fit of TRBJ2-7 to the DNA end suggests the J call may be wrong. Sequencing used blood. The TCR was taken from a man older than 75 in good health. CDR3 region: CASSQTSGSRHEQYF. The CDR3, as DNA: TGTGCCAGCTCACAAACGAGCGGGAGTCGTCACGAGCAGTACTTC.